The 27 T cell receptor beta chains given below trace back to one sample, sequenced in a study of regulatory T cells in long-lasting Graves disease. Sample time point: newly diagnosed GD, antithyroid drugs for less than 3 months. With RNA extracted from PBMCs as input, the TCR library was made. CDR3 regions were amplified by Arm-PCR using iRepertoire HTBI primers to build TCR beta libraries. TCRdb used MiXCR to reprocess the multiplex PCR reads, holding one entry per CDR3 protein. The sample has around 420,000 distinct CDR3 sequences, 15% to 19% seen once; the top ten hold roughly 20%. Source: peripheral blood mononuclear cells (PBMCs), taken at new diagnosis, from a patient treated with antithyroid drugs. These receptors were taken from a female donor with Graves disease.

V usage is TRBV29-1 and J usage is TRBJ1-2; D gene unclear. This CDR3 is 13 amino acids long. Germline CDR1 and CDR2: SQVTM and ANQGSEA. Between the trimmed V and J ends, which lost 4 bases and 1 base, there was a span of 10 bases. The CDR3 here is CSVVPDNNYGYTF. Written as DNA, the CDR3 is TGCAGCGTTGTGCCAGATAATAACTATGGCTACACCTTC. Together with reference TRBV29-1 and TRBJ1-2, the CDR3 gives the full variable domain: SAVISQKPSRDICQRGTSLTIQCQVDSQVTMMFWYRQQPGQSLTLIATANQGSEATYESGFVIDKFPISRPNLTFSTLTVSNMSPEDSSIYLCSVVPDNNYGYTFGSGTRLTVV.

As for this clonotype: A far larger clone is one nucleotide away, so this likely arose from a read error. The rearrangement uses TRBV28 and TRBJ1-1, with D maybe TRBD1 (5 bases). Germline values: CDR1 MDHEN, CDR2 SYDVKM. V lost 6 bases, J lost 3 bases, and 20 bases lay in between. CDR3 length: 16 amino acids. The CDR3 sequence is CASRSLERGVDTEAFF. The CDR3 DNA reads TGTGCCAGCAGGAGTCTGGAAAGGGGAGTGGACACTGAAGCTTTCTTT.

This clonotype was counted many times. The chain joins TRBV20-1 to TRBJ1-5, with D tentatively TRBD1 (5 bases). V was shortened by 0 bases and J by 4 bases, with 13 bases between the two germline ends. The germline CDR1 and CDR2 sequences are DFQATT and SNEGSKA (reference sequence). This CDR3 comprises 15 residues. CDR3 residues: CSAREPGGGNQPQHF. The CDR3 bases are TGCAGTGCTAGAGAGCCCGGGGGGGGAAATCAGCCCCAGCATTTT.

This clonotype was detected many times. The chain employs TRBV7-9 and TRBJ2-5, with no clear D. CDR3 length: 12 residues. Germline V gives CDR1 SEHNR, CDR2 FQNEAQ (reference sequence). V lost 3 bases and J 5 bases, leaving 7 bases between the germline ends. CDR3 nucleotide sequence: TGTGCCAGCAGCTTGCCCCTTGAGACCCAGTACTTC. Protein sequence: CASSLPLETQYF.

This clonotype was recorded at least ten times. J is TRBJ1-2 and V is TRBV7-9; D unresolved. Trimming removed 1 base at V and 4 bases at J, with 7 bases between. Germline CDR1 and CDR2: SEHNR and FQNEAQ (reference sequence). The CDR3 length is 13 residues. The CDR3 loop reads CASSLVQAYGYTF. The DNA for the CDR3 is TGTGCCAGCAGCTTAGTCCAAGCCTATGGCTACACCTTC.

This clonotype showed up many times. V and J are TRBV12-3 or TRBV12-4 and TRBJ2-1, with TRBD1 matching 7 bases. This CDR3 contains 14 residues. J was trimmed by 10 bases and V by 4 bases; bases with no gene match: 10. CDR3 in DNA: TGTGCCAGCAGTTCTAATATCGCAGGGGGAGAGCAGTTCTTC. Its protein is CASSSNIAGGEQFF.

The chain has TRBV28 and TRBJ2-1; TRBD2 is a possible D gene (6 bases). This CDR3 comprises 15 residues. V shed 2 bases and J shed 0 bases, with 8 bases lying between them. Per germline, CDR1 MDHEN and CDR2 SYDVKM. The CDR3 region has the DNA TGTGCCAGCAGTTTACGGAGGGGCTCCTACAATGAGCAGTTCTTC. Amino acids: CASSLRRGSYNEQFF.

In its sample, this clonotype was seen many times. The chain uses TRBV7-9 and TRBJ2-7; 12 bases line up with TRBD2. J gave up 6 bases and V 4 bases, and 4 bases lay outside the gene matches. This CDR3 has 14 residues. Germline CDR1 and CDR2: SEHNR and FQNEAQ (reference sequence). In DNA, the CDR3 is TGTGCCAGCAGCTCTCGACTAGCGGGAGCCGAGCAGTACTTC. Amino acid sequence: CASSSRLAGAEQYF.

The V and J genes are TRBV4-1 and TRBJ1-4, with no clear D. The CDR3 is made up of 15 amino acids. The ends were cut back, 1 base at V and 4 bases at J, with 10 bases in the middle. From germline, CDR1 is MGHRA and CDR2 YSYEKL. The chain's CDR3 is CASSQGSSINEKLFF. The CDR3 coding sequence is TGCGCCAGCAGCCAAGGCTCGAGTATTAATGAAAAACTGTTTTTT.

This clonotype came up many times. V is TRBV20-1 and J is TRBJ2-2, with 7 bases that match TRBD1. With 0 bases clipped from V and 7 bases from J, the junction kept 8 bases outside the gene matches. The germline V gene has CDR1 DFQATT and CDR2 SNEGSKA (reference sequence). This CDR3 spans 15 amino acids. As DNA, the CDR3 is TGCAGTGCTAGAGATCCCCGACAGGGAGACGGGGAGCTGTTTTTT. Its protein is CSARDPRQGDGELFF.

This clonotype was counted many times. J is TRBJ2-5 and V is TRBV6-2 or TRBV6-3; D uncertain. CDR3 length: 11 amino acids. Germline V gives CDR1 MNHEY, CDR2 SVGEGT. With 7 bases removed from V and 9 bases from J, the gap between germline ends came to 12 bases. The CDR3 loop reads CASTSKGAQYF. The CDR3 region has the DNA TGTGCCAGCACCTCAAAGGGCGCCCAGTACTTC.

This clonotype has ten or more counts. The J gene is TRBJ1-1, the V gene TRBV9; D not resolved. Deletions cut 0 bases from V and 1 base from J, with 7 bases between. CDR1 is SGDLS, CDR2 YYNGEE, per germline. CDR3 length equals 14 residues. CDR3 sequence (DNA): TGTGCCAGCAGCGTAGATCAAACGAACACTGAAGCTTTCTTT. Protein product: CASSVDQTNTEAFF.

With respect to this clonotype: This sequence is one base from a far larger clone and is likely a read error. The chain couples TRBV6-2 or TRBV6-3 to TRBJ2-2; tentatively, D is TRBD2 (5 bases). This CDR3 contains 14 residues. V gave up 4 bases and J gave up 1 base, with 7 bases separating them. In germline, CDR1 is MNHEY, CDR2 SVGEGT. The CDR3 nucleotides are TGTGCCAGCAGTTGGAGCGGGAACACCGGGGAGCTGTTTTTT. Protein: CASSWSGNTGELFF.

Ten or more counts support this clonotype. The chain couples TRBV29-1 to TRBJ2-5, with TRBD2 identical over 8 bases. V shed 1 base and J 4 bases; nucleotides not matched to a gene: 2. This CDR3 comprises 13 residues. Germline-derived CDR1 and CDR2 are SQVTM and ANQGSEA. CDR3 protein: CSVEALAGETQYF. The CDR3, as DNA: TGCAGCGTTGAAGCGCTAGCGGGAGAGACCCAGTACTTC.

This clonotype occurred many times. CDR3 in DNA: TGTGCCAGCAGTTCCGACAGAAGGACGAACACCGGGGAGCTGTTTTTT. Its translation: CASSSDRRTNTGELFF. The chain carries TRBV6-5 and TRBJ2-2; D is perhaps TRBD1 (5 bases). The CDR3 is 16 residues long. The germline CDR1 and CDR2 sequences are MNHEY and SVGAGI. V shed 4 bases and J shed 0 bases, with 12 bases lying between them.

The J gene is TRBJ2-5, the V gene TRBV20-1, with a weak D call TRBD2 (5 bases). This CDR3 is built from 14 residues. V gave up 5 bases and J gave up 7 bases, with 20 bases separating them. In germline, CDR1 is DFQATT, CDR2 SNEGSKA (reference sequence). The CDR3 DNA is TGCAGTGCTTCTTATACTAGAGGTTCGGGGACCCAGTACTTC. Translation gives CSASYTRGSGTQYF.

There are many counts of this clonotype. The V and J genes are TRBV28 and TRBJ2-1; 10 nucleotides line up with TRBD2. Germline CDR1 MDHEN, CDR2 SYDVKM. V was pared by 6 bases and J by 7 bases, with 9 bases of the junction left unmatched. The CDR3 has 15 amino acids. CDR3 DNA sequence: TGTGCCAGCAGCAGTAGCGGGAGGCCTGGGAATGAGCAGTTCTTC. This sequence encodes CASSSSGRPGNEQFF.

This clonotype was detected ten times or more. The chain links TRBV20-1 to TRBJ2-7; TRBD1 might be the D (6 bases). The CDR3 has 15 amino acids. Germline values: CDR1 DFQATT, CDR2 SNEGSKA (reference sequence). The V end was cut by 2 bases, the J end by 2 bases, with 16 bases between. The CDR3 loop reads CSARLQGRRTYEQYF. CDR3 nucleotide sequence: TGCAGTGCTAGATTGCAGGGGCGCCGGACCTACGAGCAGTACTTC.

This clonotype was seen ten or more times. The chain combines TRBV3-1 with TRBJ2-6; possibly TRBD1 for D (5 bases). With 0 bases removed from V and 2 bases from J, the gap between germline ends came to 8 bases. The CDR3 runs 16 residues. The V gene's germline CDR1 is LGHDT and CDR2 YNNKEL (reference sequence). CDR3 sequence: CASSQEPGTGANVLTF. Here the CDR3 DNA reads TGTGCCAGCAGCCAAGAGCCAGGGACTGGGGCCAACGTCCTGACTTTC.

The table lists this clonotype with a count of one. This chain connects TRBV9 to TRBJ2-2; D unresolved. Trimming removed 2 bases from V and 5 bases from J, with 7 bases in between. Germline lookup yields CDR1 SGDLS and CDR2 YYNGEE. There are 13 residues in the CDR3. The CDR3 bases are TGTGCCAGCAGCGTTATGGGGACCGGGGAGCTGTTTTTT. It translates to CASSVMGTGELFF.

This clonotype has at least ten counts. The V and J genes are TRBV20-1 and TRBJ2-3; D not certain. The V gene lost 3 bases and the J gene lost 2 bases, with 12 bases spanning the gap. The CDR3 has 14 residues. Germline V CDR1 and CDR2: DFQATT, SNEGSKA (reference sequence). The CDR3 nucleotides read TGCAGTGCTAGGGCCCCACGGTCCACAGATACGCAGTATTTT. This encodes CSARAPRSTDTQYF.

The table lists this clonotype with many counts. The chain uses TRBV20-1 and TRBJ1-4, with 7 positions matching TRBD1. The J segment lost 0 bases and the V segment lost 6 bases, leaving 7 bases of the junction unmatched. This CDR3 has 15 amino acids. Per the germline V gene, CDR1 is DFQATT and CDR2 is SNEGSKA (reference sequence). The CDR3 DNA reads TGCAGTGCGGAGACAGGGTTTGCAACTAATGAAAAACTGTTTTTT. Its translation: CSAETGFATNEKLFF.

The chain links TRBV4-3 to TRBJ2-1; TRBD2 is a possible D gene (7 bases). Germline V gene sequence: CDR1 LGHNA, CDR2 YSLEER. CDR3 size: 17 residues. Trimming removed 0 bases from V and 3 bases from J, with 15 bases in between. CDR3 sequence reads: CASSQEVGGAYYNEQFF. CDR3 in DNA: TGCGCCAGCAGCCAAGAAGTGGGGGGGGCCTACTACAATGAGCAGTTCTTC.

This clonotype was recorded many times. This chain joins TRBV4-1 and TRBJ1-5, with 7 bases fitting TRBD1. Germline V gene data show CDR1 as MGHRA and CDR2 as YSYEKL. The CDR3 contains 18 residues. J was trimmed by 0 bases and V by 1 base; bases with no gene match: 9. CDR3 bases: TGCGCCAGCAGCCAAGTTCAGACAGGGAGTTATAGCAATCAGCCCCAGCATTTT. Its translation is CASSQVQTGSYSNQPQHF.

This clonotype was seen many times. V is TRBV24-1 and J is TRBJ2-2; D unclear. Germline loops: CDR1 KGHDR, CDR2 SFDVKD. There are 14 residues in the CDR3. V was clipped by 5 bases and J by 2 bases, with 8 bases between them. This chain's CDR3 is CATSGSPNTGELFF. The DNA of the CDR3 is TGTGCCACCAGTGGGTCCCCAAACACCGGGGAGCTGTTTTTT.

In its sample, this clonotype was seen many times. The chain recombines TRBV5-1 with TRBJ2-3, with D tentatively TRBD1 (6 bases). V was clipped by 4 bases and J by 2 bases, with 14 bases between them. This CDR3 region has 15 residues. Germline values: CDR1 SGHRS, CDR2 YFSETQ. In nucleotides, the CDR3 is TGCGCCAGCAGCCGGACAGAGGCGCTCACAGATACGCAGTATTTT. Translation: CASSRTEALTDTQYF.

The chain carries TRBV9 and TRBJ2-5; 7 nucleotides match TRBD2. Germline V gene lookup returns CDR1 SGDLS and CDR2 YYNGEE. The CDR3 is made up of 16 amino acids. The junction had 11 bases not matched to a gene; V was cut back by 4 bases and J by 2 bases. In DNA, the CDR3 is TGTGCCAGCAGCCCCCGGGGCGGGACTATACAAGAGACCCAGTACTTC. Translated, it gives CASSPRGGTIQETQYF.